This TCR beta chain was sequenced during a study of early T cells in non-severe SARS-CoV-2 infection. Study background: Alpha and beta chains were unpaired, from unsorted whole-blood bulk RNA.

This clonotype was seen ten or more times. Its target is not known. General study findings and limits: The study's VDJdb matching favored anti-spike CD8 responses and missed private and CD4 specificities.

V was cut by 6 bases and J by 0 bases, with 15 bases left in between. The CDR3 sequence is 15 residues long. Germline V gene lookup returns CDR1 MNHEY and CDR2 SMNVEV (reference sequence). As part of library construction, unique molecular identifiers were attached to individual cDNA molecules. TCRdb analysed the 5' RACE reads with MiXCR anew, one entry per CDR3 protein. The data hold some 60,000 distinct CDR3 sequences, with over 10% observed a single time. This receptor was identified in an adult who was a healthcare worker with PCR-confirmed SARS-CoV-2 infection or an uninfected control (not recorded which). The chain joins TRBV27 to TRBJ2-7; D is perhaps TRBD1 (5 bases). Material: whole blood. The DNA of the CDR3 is TGTGCCAGCAGCCATCAACAGGTGATCTCCTACGAGCAGTACTTC. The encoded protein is CASSHQQVISYEQYF.